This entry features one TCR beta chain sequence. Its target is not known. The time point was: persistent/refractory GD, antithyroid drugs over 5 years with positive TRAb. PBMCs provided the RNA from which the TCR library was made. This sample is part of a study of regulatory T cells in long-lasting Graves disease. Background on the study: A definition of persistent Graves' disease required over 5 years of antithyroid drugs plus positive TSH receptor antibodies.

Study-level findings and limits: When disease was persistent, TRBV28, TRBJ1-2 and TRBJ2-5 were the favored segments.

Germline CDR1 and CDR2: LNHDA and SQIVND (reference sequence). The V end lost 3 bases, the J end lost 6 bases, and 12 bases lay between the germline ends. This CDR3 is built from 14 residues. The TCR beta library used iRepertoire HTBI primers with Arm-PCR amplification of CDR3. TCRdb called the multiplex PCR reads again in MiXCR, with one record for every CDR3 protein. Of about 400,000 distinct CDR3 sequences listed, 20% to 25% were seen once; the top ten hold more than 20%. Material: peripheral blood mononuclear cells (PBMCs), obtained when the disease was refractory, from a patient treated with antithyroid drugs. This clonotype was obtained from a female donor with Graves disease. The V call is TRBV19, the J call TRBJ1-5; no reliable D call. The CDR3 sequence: CASSIVGMGQPQHF. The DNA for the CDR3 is TGTGCCAGTAGTATTGTGGGAATGGGTCAGCCCCAGCATTTT.